The following is a T cell receptor (beta chain) sequence with its context. No antigen is known for it. The V gene end was trimmed by 5 bases and the J gene end by 4 bases; junction bases not matched to a gene: 9. The CDR3 sequence is 16 residues long. Germline CDR1 is ENHRY and CDR2 is SYGVKD. The sample is drawn from a study of CD8 T cells in ankylosing spondylitis. Study outcomes and limitations: Disease-linked clones bore a CD8+ phenotype, appearing relatively rarely in peripheral blood. A TCR beta motif of about 8 highly homologous variants seemed to mark ankylosing spondylitis blood. In ankylosing spondylitis patients, matched synovial fluid reportedly showed significant enrichment of disease-linked clones.

Each CDR3 protein gets one entry after TCRdb re-called the 5' RACE reads with MiXCR. This sample carries 700,000 to 850,000 distinct CDR3 sequences, roughly 12% of them seen once, and the ten largest clones take under 0.6%. This TCR was recovered from a male donor with ankylosing spondylitis. The chain couples TRBV10-3 to TRBJ2-7; 12 bases are a match to TRBD2. The source material was blood, either unsorted or a sorted T cell fraction (not recorded which). CDR3 DNA sequence: TGTGCCATCAGTTTGACTAGCGGGGGAACACTTTACGAGCAGTACTTC. Its translation is CAISLTSGGTLYEQYF.